The 29 T cell receptor beta chains listed next were all sequenced from one sample in a study of CD8+CD57+ T cells in acquired aplastic anemia. Researchers used genomic DNA as the template to profile TCR beta VDJ and CDR3. In TCRdb, the reads were re-called with MiXCR into one record per CDR3 protein. The sample yields some 200,000 distinct CDR3 sequences, around 63% seen once. Sequencing was carried out using sorted CD4+, CD8+, or CD8+CD57+ T cells (not recorded which) from PBMCs. These receptors came from a human donor in good health.

This clonotype was picked up a small number of times. This rearrangement joins TRBV20-1 to TRBJ2-3; D is perhaps TRBD2 (6 bases). Germline CDR1 reads DFQATT; CDR2 reads SNEGSKA (reference sequence). The CDR3 sequence is 11 residues long. CDR3 loop: CSTGGVRTQYF. The CDR3 DNA follows: TGCAGCACGGGCGGGGTTCGTACGCAGTATTTT.

The chain recombines TRBV7-6 with TRBJ1-5; D is perhaps TRBD1 (6 bases). Germline V gene data show CDR1 as SGHVS and CDR2 as FNYEAQ. Trimming removed 5 bases at V and 7 bases at J, with 15 bases between. The CDR3 is made up of 14 amino acids. The CDR3 DNA sequence: TGTGCCAGCAGCGGTAGTGGGGGCGAGCAGCCCCAGCATTTT. It encodes CASSGSGGEQPQHF.

The V call is TRBV2, the J call TRBJ1-2; D not certain. This CDR3 has 12 residues. V was trimmed by 5 bases and J by 8 bases, leaving 12 bases between them. Germline V gene sequence: CDR1 SNHLY, CDR2 FYNNEI. The CDR3 loop reads CASSTYAGGYTF. In DNA, the CDR3 is TGTGCCAGCAGTACCTATGCGGGCGGCTACACCTTC.

This clonotype was counted a few times. CDR3 bases: TGTGCCAGCAGTTTGGGTACAGGGCCGGTGAACACTGAAGCTTTCTTT. Encoded protein: CASSLGTGPVNTEAFF. The rearrangement links TRBV27 to TRBJ1-1; D possibly corresponds to TRBD1 (6 bases). CDR1 and CDR2 (germline): MNHEY, SMNVEV (reference sequence). Trimming pared 3 bases from V and 0 bases from J, leaving 14 bases between. The CDR3 covers 16 residues.

The chain carries TRBV24-1 and TRBJ1-1; D not certain. The length of the CDR3 is 13 residues. Germline V CDR1 and CDR2: KGHDR, SFDVKD. V shed 9 bases and J shed 0 bases, with 10 bases lying between them. The CDR3 sequence: CATRTKVNTEAFF. CDR3 sequence (DNA): TGTGCCACCCGAACAAAGGTGAACACTGAAGCTTTCTTT.

This chain joins TRBV7-2 and TRBJ2-1, with TRBD2 matching 13 bases. Germline CDR1 is SGHTA and CDR2 is FQGNSA. V was pared by 11 bases and J by 0 bases, with 16 bases of the junction left unmatched. This CDR3 region has 19 residues. The CDR3, as DNA: TGTGCCGTGGACAGCAAGGGGACTAGCGGGGTTTACTCCTACAATGAGCAGTTCTTC. Encoded protein: CAVDSKGTSGVYSYNEQFF.

The V and J genes are TRBV25-1 and TRBJ1-1; TRBD1 is a possible D gene (6 bases). Looked up from germline, CDR1 is MGHDK and CDR2 is SYGVNS. Trimming took 3 bases from V and 6 from J, leaving 11 bases between them. The CDR3 totals 13 residues. The CDR3 sequence: CASSDSGGSEAFF. In DNA form, the CDR3 reads TGTGCCAGCAGTGATTCGGGGGGCTCTGAAGCTTTCTTT.

This clonotype was seen ten or more times. The chain links TRBV6-4 to TRBJ2-2; 8 nucleotides agree with TRBD1. J gave up 1 base and V 3 bases, and 1 base lay outside the gene matches. CDR1 and CDR2 (germline): MRHNA, SNTAGT. The CDR3 has 15 amino acids. The DNA of the CDR3 is TGTGCCAGCAGTGAGGGACAGGAGAACACCGGGGAGCTGTTTTTT. Translation: CASSEGQENTGELFF.

In DNA form, the CDR3 reads TGTGCCAGCAGCTTAGAGGGACACGGACTGTCACCCCTCCACTTT. As protein: CASSLEGHGLSPLHF. The chain combines TRBV7-9 with TRBJ1-6, with D possibly TRBD1 on 6 matching bases. The length of the CDR3 is 15 residues. Germline assignment: CDR1 SEHNR and CDR2 FQNEAQ (reference sequence). V lost 1 base, J lost 10 bases, and 14 bases lay in between.

The DNA of the CDR3 is TGTGCCAGCAGGGACACAGGGGGCATCACTGAAGCTTTCTTT. Translated: CASRDTGGITEAFF. The chain couples TRBV2 to TRBJ1-1; 9 nucleotides match TRBD1. The germline gives CDR1 SNHLY, CDR2 FYNNEI. CDR3 length equals 14 residues. The V and J ends lost 6 bases and 4 bases, in that order; junction bases with no gene match: 6.

The rearrangement joins TRBV12-3 or TRBV12-4 to TRBJ2-5; D is perhaps TRBD2 (5 bases). This CDR3 has 12 residues. With 4 bases removed from V and 7 bases from J, the gap between germline ends came to 10 bases. CDR3 region: CASSSTGGTQYF. The CDR3 nucleotides read TGTGCCAGCAGTTCCACTGGAGGGACCCAGTACTTC.

This clonotype was detected ten times or more. The chain couples TRBV7-7 to TRBJ1-6, with 9 bases aligning to TRBD1. Germline V gene lookup returns CDR1 SSHAT and CDR2 FNYEAQ (reference sequence). The CDR3 extends over 15 amino acids. J gave up 7 bases and V 2 bases, and 3 bases lay outside the gene matches. The CDR3 region has the DNA TGTGCCAGCAGCTTAAATGACAGGGGGAATTCACCCCTCCACTTT. Translated, it gives CASSLNDRGNSPLHF.

Points on this clonotype: A read error may explain this, as a much larger clone is one base away. V and J are TRBV9 and TRBJ2-7; 7 nucleotides match TRBD1. V gave up 4 bases and J gave up 7 bases; unmatched junction bases: 17. CDR1 and CDR2 (germline): SGDLS, YYNGEE. The CDR3 spans 16 residues. CDR3: CASSPRGGQKYNEQYF. The CDR3 region has the DNA TGTGCCAGCAGCCCCCGAGGGGGACAGAAATACAATGAGCAGTACTTC. Combining the CDR3 with reference TRBV9 and TRBJ2-7 gives the whole variable domain DSGVTQTPKHLITATGQRVTLRCSPRSGDLSVYWYQQSLDQGLQFLIQYYNGEERAKGNILERFSAQQFPDLHSELNLSSLELGDSALYFCASSPRGGQKYNEQYFGPGTRLTVT.

The V and J genes are TRBV6-1 and TRBJ1-1; D gene uncertain. The germline V and J ends were trimmed by 5 bases and 7 bases, with 11 bases remaining between them. CDR3 length: 12 residues. Germline CDR1 and CDR2: MNHNS and SASEGT. The CDR3 loop reads CASSYGGIEAFF. CDR3 coding DNA: TGTGCCAGCAGTTATGGAGGGATTGAAGCTTTCTTT.

This clonotype has at least ten counts. This sequence joins TRBV7-8 and TRBJ2-3; no firm D call. The CDR3 extends over 15 amino acids. CDR1 is SGHVS and CDR2 is FQNEAQ in the germline V gene. Trimming removed 1 base from V and 4 bases from J, with 12 bases in between. The DNA for the CDR3 is TGTGCCAGCAGCTTAGTTCAATTAGGTGCAGATACGCAGTATTTT. The encoded protein is CASSLVQLGADTQYF.

The rearrangement links TRBV6-6 to TRBJ1-1, with 10 nucleotides matching TRBD1. The length of the CDR3 is 13 residues. Germline assignment: CDR1 MNHNY and CDR2 SVGAGI (reference sequence). V gave up 6 bases and J gave up 7 bases; unmatched junction bases: 5. The DNA of the CDR3 is TGTGCCAGCAGGGGGACAGGGGAAGGTGAAGCTTTCTTT. The encoded protein is CASRGTGEGEAFF.

The genes are TRBV19 and TRBJ2-7; weak D call: TRBD1 (7 bases). Trimming took 7 bases from V and 7 from J, leaving 17 bases between them. The germline CDR1 and CDR2 sequences are LNHDA and SQIVND (reference sequence). The CDR3 loop spans 13 amino acids. The CDR3 protein is CASMRRGPREQYF. CDR3 DNA sequence: TGTGCCAGTATGAGGAGGGGGCCCAGAGAGCAGTACTTC.

The rearrangement uses TRBV7-9 and TRBJ1-1; 8 bases match TRBD1. The V gene's germline CDR1 is SEHNR and CDR2 FQNEAQ (reference sequence). The CDR3 spans 13 residues. With V trimmed by 5 bases and J by 5 bases, 4 bases remained unmatched. The CDR3 DNA is TGTGCCAGCAGCGGGACAGGTCGGACTGAAGCTTTCTTT. It specifies CASSGTGRTEAFF.

J is TRBJ2-7 and V is TRBV20-1; unclear D gene. The germline V gene has CDR1 DFQATT and CDR2 SNEGSKA (reference sequence). The CDR3 extends over 13 amino acids. Deletions cut 3 bases from V and 5 bases from J, with 14 bases between. The chain's CDR3 is CSARDPPLDEQYF. CDR3 DNA: TGCAGTGCTAGGGACCCCCCCCTCGACGAGCAGTACTTC.

This clonotype was seen a few times. The rearrangement links TRBV24-1 to TRBJ2-5; 15 nucleotides line up with TRBD2. V gave up 3 bases and J gave up 1 base; unmatched junction bases: 2. This CDR3 has 17 residues. Looked up from germline, CDR1 is KGHDR and CDR2 is SFDVKD. The CDR3 sequence is CATSDGLAGGFQETQYF. The CDR3 nucleotides are TGTGCCACCAGTGATGGACTAGCGGGGGGGTTCCAAGAGACCCAGTACTTC.

The V call is TRBV12-5, the J call TRBJ2-5; 8 positions match TRBD1. This CDR3 spans 13 amino acids. Germline values: CDR1 LGHNT, CDR2 FRNRAP. V was clipped by 5 bases and J by 3 bases; unmatched bases: 2. The CDR3: CASGDRGEETQYF. The DNA for the CDR3 is TGTGCTAGTGGTGACAGGGGAGAAGAGACCCAGTACTTC.

The CDR3 nucleotides are TGTGCCAGCAGCCAAGGAGAGACAGGGGTTCAGCCCCAGCATTTT. Amino acids: CASSQGETGVQPQHF. The V and J genes are TRBV4-2 and TRBJ1-5, with 8 bases matching TRBD1. The germline CDR1 and CDR2 sequences are LGHNA and YNFKEQ. Losses at the gene ends were 1 base for V and 6 bases for J; bases not matched to a gene: 5. This CDR3 contains 15 residues.

In this sample, this clonotype turned up once. This chain joins TRBV2 and TRBJ2-5, with 7 bases that match TRBD1. Germline trimming cut 6 bases from V and 4 bases from J; bases unmatched to any gene: 17. The CDR3 totals 17 residues. Germline assignment: CDR1 SNHLY and CDR2 FYNNEI. CDR3 coding DNA: TGTGCCAGCAGCTTAGGGCCCCCAGCGACAGGGTTAGAGACCCAGTACTTC. Its translation: CASSLGPPATGLETQYF. Based on the CDR3 plus reference TRBV2 and TRBJ2-5, the full variable domain is EPEVTQTPSHQVTQMGQEVILRCVPISNHLYFYWYRQILGQKVEFLVSFYNNEISEKSEIFDDQFSVERPDGSNFTLKIRSTKLEDSAMYFCASSLGPPATGLETQYFGPGTRLLVL.

The chain employs TRBV20-1 and TRBJ2-3; 8 bases agree with TRBD1. The CDR3 runs to 14 residues. CDR1 is DFQATT, CDR2 SNEGSKA, per germline (reference sequence). CDR3 sequence (DNA): TGCAGCGTCCAGGACAGGGAGGGCACAGATACGCAGTATTTT. Amino acid sequence: CSVQDREGTDTQYF.

This chain links TRBV20-1 with TRBJ2-2; 9 positions match TRBD2. The CDR3 runs 16 residues. The trim removed 2 bases at V and 5 bases at J, leaving 9 bases unmatched. In germline, CDR1 is DFQATT, CDR2 SNEGSKA (reference sequence). CDR3 nucleotides: TGCAGTGCTAGATCGAGCGGGGGGCCGTGGACCGGGGAGCTGTTTTTT. Protein product: CSARSSGGPWTGELFF.

This clonotype was observed a few times. In nucleotides, the CDR3 is TGTGCCAGCAGCTTAGGGAGGGGGGGATACGAGCAGTACTTC. This translates into CASSLGRGGYEQYF. This sequence joins TRBV7-2 and TRBJ2-7, with D possibly being TRBD2 (7 bases). CDR3 length: 14 amino acids. CDR1 and CDR2 (germline): SGHTA, FQGNSA. Deletions cut 1 base from V and 4 bases from J, with 11 bases between.

V gene TRBV7-3 combines with J gene TRBJ1-1, with D perhaps TRBD1 (5 bases). Trimming took off 2 bases at V and 1 base at J, with 11 bases between the two ends. Germline lookup yields CDR1 SGHTA and CDR2 FQGTGA. This CDR3 is built from 15 residues. Here the CDR3 DNA reads TGTGCCAGCAGCTTATTCCCAGGGACGAACACTGAAGCTTTCTTT. The encoded protein is CASSLFPGTNTEAFF.

The J gene is TRBJ2-3, the V gene TRBV7-2, with 8 nucleotides matching TRBD1. Germline CDR1 and CDR2: SGHTA and FQGNSA. This CDR3 is built from 14 residues. The junction had 7 bases not matched to a gene; V was cut back by 4 bases and J by 7 bases. Here the CDR3 DNA reads TGTGCCAGCAGCTCAAGGACAGGGACACATACGCAGTATTTT. It codes for CASSSRTGTHTQYF.

The chain is built from TRBV15 and TRBJ1-1, with 9 nucleotides matching TRBD1. Looked up from germline, CDR1 is LNHNV and CDR2 is YYDKDF (reference sequence). The CDR3 is made up of 14 amino acids. Trimming at V came to 4 bases and at J to 4 bases, leaving 4 bases not matched to a gene. The CDR3 nucleotides are TGTGCCACCAGCACCGGACAGGGGAGCACTGAAGCTTTCTTT. It translates to CATSTGQGSTEAFF.